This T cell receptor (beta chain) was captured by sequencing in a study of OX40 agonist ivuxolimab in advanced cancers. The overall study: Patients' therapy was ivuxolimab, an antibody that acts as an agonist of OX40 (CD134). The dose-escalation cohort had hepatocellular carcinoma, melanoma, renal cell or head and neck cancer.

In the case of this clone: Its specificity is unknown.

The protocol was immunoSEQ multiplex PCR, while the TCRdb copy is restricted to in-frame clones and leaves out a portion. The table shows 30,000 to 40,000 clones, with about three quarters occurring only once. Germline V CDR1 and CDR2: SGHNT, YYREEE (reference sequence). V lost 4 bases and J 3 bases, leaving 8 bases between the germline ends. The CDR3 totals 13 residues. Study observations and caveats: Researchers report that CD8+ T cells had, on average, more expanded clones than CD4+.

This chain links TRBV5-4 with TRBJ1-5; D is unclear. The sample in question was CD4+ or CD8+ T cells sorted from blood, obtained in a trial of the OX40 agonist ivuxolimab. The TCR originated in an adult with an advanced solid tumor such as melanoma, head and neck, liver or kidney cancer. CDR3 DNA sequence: TGTGCCAGCAGCCCCGGGCCCAATCAGCCCCAGCATTTT. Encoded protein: CASSPGPNQPQHF. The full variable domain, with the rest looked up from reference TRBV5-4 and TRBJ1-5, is ETGVTQSPTHLIKTRGQQVTLRCSSQSGHNTVSWYQQALGQGPQFIFQYYREEENGRGNFPPRFSGLQFPNYSSELNVNALELDDSALYLCASSPGPNQPQHFGDGTRLSIL.